This record looks at one TCR beta chain sequence and its context. Its antigen is as yet unknown. This CDR3 spans 16 amino acids. V gave up 3 bases and J gave up 2 bases, with 17 bases separating them. Germline V lookup: CDR1 MGHRA, CDR2 YSYEKL. This sample is part of a study of shared clonotypes between healthy human individuals. Study-level information: There were three CD4 naive, three CD4 memory, two CD8 naive and one CD8 memory plates per donor.

Sequenced by immunoSEQ multiplex PCR; TCRdb stores in-frame clones only, minus some. Of around 560,000 clones in the sample, approximately 95% are singletons; the top ten hold around 0.11%. CD45RO negativity and positive selection for CCR7 defined naive CD8 cells, a population that excluded terminally differentiated effector memory CD45RA+ cells. Donors were healthy HIV-negative adults without recent acute infections or vaccinations. Study results and limitations: When compared with the clonotypes that were shared by all four sorted-subset donors, the non-shared clonotypes turned out to have lower generation probabilities. A generally larger estimated richness was seen in naive subsets than in memory subsets.

The receptor's source is a young woman in good health. Sequenced input: naive CD8+ T cells sorted from blood. The genes are TRBV4-1 and TRBJ2-7; no reliable D call. Written as DNA, the CDR3 is TGCGCCAGCAGCCAGGCCTTCGGTCGCCAGACCTACGAGCAGTACTTC. It is translated as CASSQAFGRQTYEQYF.